The sequence of this TCR beta chain was determined in a study of persistence of HIV-infected CD4 T cells (TCRdb year 2020). Regarding the research as a whole: The study isolated CMV- and HIV-1 Gag-responding CD4+ T cells from ART-treated individuals to examine antigen-driven clonal expansion of HIV-1-infected cells. Participants had been on suppressive ART for a median of around 8 years. Peripheral blood samples of up to about 180 mL were taken at multiple time points, with the exception of a couple of participants who underwent leukapheresis at a single time point. The clonality of all cells in each sorted population was assessed by TCRbeta sequencing, whereas the clonality of infected cells was assessed by proviral sequencing. Cross-participant TCR cluster analysis included roughly eight participants for CMV and roughly 7 participants for Gag.

The immunoSEQ hsTCRB assay version 4 in survey mode was used to sequence TCRbeta repertoires from genomic DNA. For TCRbeta sequencing, genomic DNA was diluted to approximately 10 ng/uL, with up to 1 ug used per sample. The authors' analysis ran thus. TCRbeta data analysis was done in ImmunoSeq Analyzer 3.0, and diversity was calculated on productive nucleotide rearrangements. Using the Immunarch R package, lower-bound TCR diversity was estimated with the improved Chao index and clonality was estimated with the Gini coefficient. Different nucleotide rearrangements encoding the same CDR3beta amino acid sequence were counted as distinct clonotypes. Differential abundance analysis found TCRbeta sequences that were significantly enriched in antigen-responding cells compared with anti-CD3/anti-CD28-activated cells. Using predicted peptide-MHC specificity as the basis, GLIPH2 grouped TCRs into clusters, both for each participant individually and for the merged data sets that combined participants. TCRdb holds this immuneACCESS table with in-frame rearrangements only. Some clones are missing; in checked studies, unresolved V genes explain under half, and the rest has no known cause. The V and J calls and the clone size are those of that table, but D and trimming were determined from the DNA. Within this sample are about 36,000 clones, with more than 75% of them counted one time only. Of the sample, 4.5% to 6% falls within the top ten clones.

V loses 0 bases at its end and J loses 2 bases; junction bases beyond the gene matches: 11. CDR3 length: 18 amino acids, cysteine to phenylalanine. Of the read, only the CDR3 DNA is kept; its 54 bases are in frame from base 1. Per the germline V gene, SGHRS is the CDR1 and YFSETQ is the CDR2. According to the study, the label for this sample's treatment or condition signals: suppressive antiretroviral therapy. A pool of overlapping HIV-1 Gag 15-mer peptides, at 0.75 to 1 ug per peptide per mL, was used to stimulate the cells. Memory CD4+ T cells that did not respond, being CD40L-negative, CD69-negative and CD45RO-high, were sorted as memory populations depleted of antigen-responding cells. HIV-1-infected adults in whom suppressive ART had been started during chronic infection were enrolled as participants. Plasma HIV-1 RNA had been undetectable (below 50 copies/mL) in participants for at least 4 years. To be included, participants needed a CD4+ T cell count above 400 cells/uL and a positive CMV serology. Before stimulation, PBMCs were isolated using density centrifugation and depleted of CD8+ T cells. CD8-depleted PBMCs were stimulated for 18 hours with anti-CD28/CD49d costimulation, CD40-blocking antibody and enfuvirtide to prevent new infections. Cells were sorted on a Beckman Coulter MoFlo Legacy or XDP sorter, with propidium iodide excluding dead cells. Genomic DNA was extracted using the QIAamp DNA Mini Kit for samples with more than one million cells and using the Quick-DNA Microprep Kit for all other samples.

This clone appeared a few times. Its antigen remains undetermined. There are no base qualities to consult, and no much larger clone falls within one base. The full study reports these points: Bulk TCR analyses could not be restricted to the rare CMV-responding cells that actually carried HIV-1 proviruses. Antigen-responding cells were enriched for expanded CDR3beta sequences that were degenerate, which suggests that CD4+ responses to CMV and Gag underwent convergent selection. Within the same sorted populations, how oligoclonal the TCRs were correlated with how oligoclonal the proviruses were. Only a small number of individuals took part in the study, and only a limited range of antigens was tested. TCRbeta richness in CMV- and Gag-responding cells was significantly lower than in anti-CD3/anti-CD28-responding cells; CMV-responding cells had higher oligoclonality than CD3/CD28-stimulated and Gag-responding cells.

This specimen was cultured CD4+ T cells from PBMCs, taken from a patient who received antiretroviral therapy. Interpreted using the paper, the cell subset or site label stands for: CD40L-CD69- CD45RO-high memory CD4 T cells not responding to Gag peptides. The sequence derives from an adult with HIV. The donor label of this sample is uncertain. This sequence uses TRBV5-1 and TRBJ2-3, and 8 junction bases match TRBD2. For the CDR3, the sequence is CASSLALGLAGLTDTQYF. Read as DNA, the sequence is TGCGCCAGCAGCTTGGCTCTTGGGTTAGCGGGGCTCACAGATACGCAGTATTTT.